This TCR beta chain is drawn from a study of T cell responses to AZD1222 COVID-19 vaccine. A note on this clone: Its matching antigen is unknown.

Study results and limitations: Nearly half of the spike-specific TCRs reportedly recognize variant regions that carry no mutations.

TCRdb keeps only in-frame clones here, not all; method: immunoSEQ multiplex PCR. The table records around 200,000 clones, around 88% of them present only once. The sequences come from peripheral blood, collected on day 0 of AZD1222 vaccination. This sequence originates from an adult in good health.

CDR3 protein: CASSGTGGWSTEAFF. The CDR3 coding sequence is TGTGCCAGTTCCGGGACAGGGGGCTGGAGCACTGAAGCTTTCTTT. This chain links TRBV19 with TRBJ1-1; 12 nucleotides match TRBD1. J lost 4 bases, V lost 8 bases, and 8 bases had no gene match. Germline CDR1 and CDR2: LNHDA and SQIVND (reference sequence). CDR3 length: 15 amino acids.